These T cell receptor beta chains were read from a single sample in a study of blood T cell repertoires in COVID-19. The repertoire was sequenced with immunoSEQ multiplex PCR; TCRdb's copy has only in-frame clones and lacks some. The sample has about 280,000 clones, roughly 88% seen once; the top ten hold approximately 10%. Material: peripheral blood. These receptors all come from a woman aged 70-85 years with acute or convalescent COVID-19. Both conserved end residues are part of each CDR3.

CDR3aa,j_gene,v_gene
CASSLGVGRGETQYF,TRBJ2-5,TRBV5-4
CASSSLGHPSQETQYF,TRBJ2-5,TRBV27
CATSRGGSSYEQYF,TRBJ2-7,TRBV15
CAWSIGLTSGGHNEQFF,TRBJ2-1,TRBV30
CASSLSGTGGNTEAFF,TRBJ1-1,TRBV5-4
CASSGNTGTSSYEQYF,TRBJ2-7,TRBV6-6
CASGTSGGSHEQYF,TRBJ2-7,TRBV5-5
CASSATVGTEAFF,TRBJ1-1,TRBV2
CASSFLAGGYNEQFF,TRBJ2-1,TRBV19
CASSLSGQQPMNTEAFF,TRBJ1-1,TRBV5-4
CASSFRQGPNEKLFF,TRBJ1-4,TRBV5-6
CASSLLAGTYEQYF,TRBJ2-7,TRBV5-1
CASSLESAGTDTQYF,TRBJ2-3,TRBV7-3
CASGLEALVAFF,TRBJ1-1,TRBV5-1
CASTGGRDEKLFF,TRBJ1-4,TRBV2
CAGTGTGGIGSPLHF,TRBJ1-6,TRBV2
CASSLVLQVGQPQHF,TRBJ1-5,TRBV5-5
CASSRGTRLDTQYF,TRBJ2-3,TRBV4-1
CASSQESQTNYGYTF,TRBJ1-2,TRBV4-1
CASSLRQGYNEQFF,TRBJ2-1,TRBV5-1
CASSPYVRAVNTEAFF,TRBJ1-1,TRBV18
CASSPTGGTYGYTF,TRBJ1-2,TRBV18
CASSRRQGHYEQYF,TRBJ2-7,TRBV6-6
CASSVEAGRQTEAFF,TRBJ1-1,TRBV9
CASSQTRVYLGTQYF,TRBJ2-3,TRBV2
CASSEGGTDYGYTF,TRBJ1-2,TRBV25-1
CASRDLAGVRDEQFF,TRBJ2-1,TRBV2
CASSIGTSGATYEQYF,TRBJ2-7,TRBV5-4
CASTLDRGANQPQHF,TRBJ1-5,TRBV2
CAISDPGRTLDGYTF,TRBJ1-2,TRBV10-3
CASSPQAFGEKLFF,TRBJ1-4,TRBV7-9
CASSFTDRGTSYEQYF,TRBJ2-7,TRBV7-8
CASSPMGARGYTF,TRBJ1-2,TRBV18
CASSLDRGRSIQYF,TRBJ2-4,TRBV5-4
CASSLKGRGKQYF,TRBJ2-7,TRBV12-3/TRBV12-4
CASSLQGAAGNTIYF,TRBJ1-3,TRBV5-1
CAISEPKTSGGGNEQFF,TRBJ2-1,TRBV10-3
CASSLASNTGELFF,TRBJ2-2,TRBV5-1
CASSQDRGLGYNEQFF,TRBJ2-1,TRBV3-1/TRBV3-2
CASSLARGTGLYEQYF,TRBJ2-7,TRBV5-1
CASSEQGTGSYEQYF,TRBJ2-7,TRBV2
CASSYRQGSGEQYF,TRBJ2-7,TRBV7-2
CASSSPGEYNEQFF,TRBJ2-1,TRBV5-1
CASSAQGDYGYTF,TRBJ1-2,TRBV18
CASSLEVATYGYTF,TRBJ1-2,TRBV5-4
CASGGQFTDTQYF,TRBJ2-3,TRBV10-1